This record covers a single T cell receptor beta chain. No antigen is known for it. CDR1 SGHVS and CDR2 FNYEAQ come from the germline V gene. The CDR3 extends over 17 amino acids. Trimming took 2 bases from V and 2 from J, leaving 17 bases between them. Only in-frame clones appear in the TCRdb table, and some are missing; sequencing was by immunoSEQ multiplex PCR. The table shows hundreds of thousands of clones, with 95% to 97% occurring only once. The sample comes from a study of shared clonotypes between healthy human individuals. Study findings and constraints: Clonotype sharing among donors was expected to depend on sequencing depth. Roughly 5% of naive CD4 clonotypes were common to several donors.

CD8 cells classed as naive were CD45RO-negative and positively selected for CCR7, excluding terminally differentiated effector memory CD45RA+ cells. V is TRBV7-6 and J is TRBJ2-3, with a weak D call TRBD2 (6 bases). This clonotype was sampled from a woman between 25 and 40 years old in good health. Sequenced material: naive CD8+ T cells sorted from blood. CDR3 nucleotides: TGTGCCAGCAGCTTATCGCCTCCGGTAGCGGACACAGATACGCAGTATTTT. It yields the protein CASSLSPPVADTDTQYF.